The 32 T cell receptor beta chains given below trace back to one sample, sequenced in a study of cytomegalovirus exposure and HLA in healthy donors. Researchers ran the PCR with 60 Vbeta and 13 Jbeta primers. The protocol was immunoSEQ multiplex PCR, while the TCRdb copy is restricted to in-frame clones and leaves out a portion. The sample consists of nearly 100,000 clones, 70% to 80% of them appearing once. The sequenced sample was PBMCs. These TCRs come from a woman aged 55-69 years in good health and CMV-seropositive.

The chain has TRBV9 and TRBJ1-5, with 8 bases that match TRBD1. Losses at the gene ends were 1 base for V and 7 bases for J; bases not matched to a gene: 4. This CDR3 comprises 14 residues. Germline V CDR1 and CDR2: SGDLS, YYNGEE. The CDR3 DNA reads TGTGCCAGCAGCGTATCAGGGGGCAGCCAGCCCCAGCATTTT. This sequence encodes CASSVSGGSQPQHF.

The V call is TRBV6-1, the J call TRBJ2-1, with D possibly matching TRBD2 (6 bases). V lost 8 bases and J 3 bases, leaving 14 bases between the germline ends. The CDR3 sequence is 14 residues long. From germline, CDR1 is MNHNS and CDR2 SASEGT. The CDR3 spells CASPRGSVYNEQFF. CDR3 coding DNA: TGTGCCAGCCCACGGGGGTCCGTCTACAATGAGCAGTTCTTC.

V gene TRBV7-9 combines with J gene TRBJ2-1, with 8 positions matching TRBD2. V lost 2 bases and J lost 8; bases outside the gene matches: 2. Germline assignment: CDR1 SEHNR and CDR2 FQNEAQ (reference sequence). The CDR3 is 13 residues long. CDR3 sequence (DNA): TGTGCCAGCAGCTTACAAGCGGGAGATGAGCAGTTCTTC. It is translated as CASSLQAGDEQFF.

This clone was seen more than once but under ten times. The CDR3 DNA reads TGTGCCAGCAGACTCGCCGCTGAGCAGTTCTTC. Protein product: CASRLAAEQFF. This chain uses TRBV5-6 with TRBJ2-1; D gene unclear. Germline CDR1 is SGHDT and CDR2 is YYEEEE. V shed 5 bases and J shed 9 bases, with 9 bases lying between them. This CDR3 is 11 amino acids long.

V and J are TRBV13 and TRBJ2-5; perhaps TRBD1 as D (5 bases). The J call may be mistaken, given a closer DNA end match to TRBJ2-7. The CDR3 covers 14 residues. Germline V gives CDR1 PRHDT, CDR2 FYEKMQ (reference sequence). This CDR3 reads CASSLGQGTYEQYF. The CDR3, as DNA: TGTGCCAGCAGCTTAGGCCAGGGAACCTACGAGCAGTACTTC.

The V call is TRBV27, the J call TRBJ2-5; D possibly corresponds to TRBD1 (6 bases). Trimming cost V 5 bases and J 2 bases, with 15 bases left between them. This CDR3 region has 15 residues. Per the germline V gene, CDR1 is MNHEY and CDR2 is SMNVEV (reference sequence). The CDR3 reads CASSLNRAAQETQYF. In DNA, the CDR3 is TGTGCCAGCAGTCTGAACAGGGCTGCTCAAGAGACCCAGTACTTC.

The chain links TRBV19 to TRBJ1-5; a possible D gene is TRBD1 (5 bases). Trimming took off 7 bases at V and 9 bases at J, with 16 bases between the two ends. Germline loops: CDR1 LNHDA, CDR2 SQIVND (reference sequence). The CDR3 length is 13 residues. The CDR3 DNA sequence: TGTGCCAGTACTCGCGGGGGAGTACCGCCCCAGCATTTT. Protein: CASTRGGVPPQHF. Full variable domain (outside the CDR3, taken from reference TRBV19 and TRBJ1-5): DGGITQSPKYLFRKEGQNVTLSCEQNLNHDAMYWYRQDPGQGLRLIYYSQIVNDFQKGDIAEGYSVSREKKESFPLTVTSAQKNPTAFYLCASTRGGVPPQHFGDGTRLSIL.

This chain links TRBV10-2 with TRBJ1-5; the D is unclear. The germline V gene has CDR1 WSHSY and CDR2 SAAADI. This CDR3 has 13 residues. V was clipped by 6 bases and J by 7 bases, with 13 bases between them. This CDR3 reads CASSANFRQPQHF. CDR3 nucleotide sequence: TGCGCCAGCAGCGCCAACTTTCGGCAGCCCCAGCATTTT.

V gene TRBV9 combines with J gene TRBJ2-1, with TRBD1 identical over 10 bases. The CDR3 spans 15 residues. Germline V CDR1 and CDR2: SGDLS, YYNGEE. The ends lost 5 bases at V and 6 bases at J; junction bases unmatched: 8. CDR3 bases: TGTGCCAGCAGTGGCGGGGGACAGGGGCCCAATGAGCAGTTCTTC. This codes for CASSGGGQGPNEQFF.

This chain uses TRBV7-2 with TRBJ2-3; TRBD1 agrees at 9 bases. The length of the CDR3 is 13 residues. V shed 5 bases and J 8 bases; nucleotides not matched to a gene: 5. The germline V gene encodes CDR1 SGHTA and CDR2 FQGNSA. CDR3 residues: CASSRDRVGTQYF. CDR3 nucleotide sequence: TGTGCCAGCAGCCGGGACAGGGTGGGTACGCAGTATTTT.

The chain employs TRBV7-2 and TRBJ2-1; 7 nucleotides agree with TRBD2. The germline CDR1 and CDR2 sequences are SGHTA and FQGNSA. The CDR3 sequence is 13 residues long. V shed 1 base and J 15 bases; nucleotides not matched to a gene: 9. Here the CDR3 DNA reads TGTGCCAGCAGCTTAGTTGGTGCGGGAGTCCTGTTCTTC. Protein: CASSLVGAGVLFF.

The chain has TRBV20-1 and TRBJ1-2; no clear D gene. V lost 8 bases, J lost 6 bases, and 7 bases lay in between. This CDR3 region has 9 residues. CDR1 DFQATT and CDR2 SNEGSKA come from the germline V gene (reference sequence). For the CDR3, the DNA is TGCAGTCTCGGGGATGGCTACACCTTC. Translating gives CSLGDGYTF.

The chain recombines TRBV30 with TRBJ1-5; 7 bases map to TRBD1. The CDR3 is 14 amino acids. Germline trimming cut 3 bases from V and 4 bases from J; bases unmatched to any gene: 6. The germline gives CDR1 GTSNPN, CDR2 SVGIG (reference sequence). In DNA form, the CDR3 reads TGTGCCTGGAGCCGCACAGGGGTAAATCAGCCCCAGCATTTT. It yields the protein CAWSRTGVNQPQHF.

This sequence joins TRBV14 and TRBJ2-5, with TRBD2 matching over 9 bases. The J call is in doubt because the DNA end fits TRBJ2-7 better. Germline values: CDR1 SGHDN, CDR2 FVKESK. This CDR3 has 15 amino acids. The CDR3 region is CASSQERGRVYEQYF. The CDR3, as DNA: TGTGCCAGCAGCCAAGAACGCGGGAGGGTCTACGAGCAGTACTTC.

The J gene is TRBJ2-4, the V gene TRBV19, with D perhaps TRBD1 (6 bases). Germline-derived CDR1 and CDR2 are LNHDA and SQIVND (reference sequence). Trimming stripped 5 bases from V and 2 bases from J, with 10 bases between. The CDR3 contains 14 residues. Here the CDR3 reads CASSPQGTKNIQYF. CDR3 sequence (DNA): TGTGCCAGTAGTCCACAGGGAACCAAAAACATTCAGTACTTC.

This chain joins TRBV2 and TRBJ1-5, with TRBD1 as a possible D gene (5 bases). The V end lost 2 bases, the J end lost 3 bases, and 11 bases lay between the germline ends. CDR3 size: 15 residues. The germline V gene has CDR1 SNHLY and CDR2 FYNNEI. The CDR3 loop is CASSEMSGNNQPQHF. CDR3 coding DNA: TGTGCCAGCAGTGAAATGTCAGGGAACAATCAGCCCCAGCATTTT.

The chain combines TRBV19 with TRBJ1-1, with 7 bases matching TRBD1. The germline V gene has CDR1 LNHDA and CDR2 SQIVND (reference sequence). The trim removed 9 bases at V and 4 bases at J, leaving 17 bases unmatched. This CDR3 is 16 amino acids long. The CDR3 region is CASLADLQGPSTEAFF. CDR3 sequence (DNA): TGTGCCAGCCTGGCAGACCTACAGGGGCCATCCACTGAAGCTTTCTTT.

This clone was picked up a small number of times. The chain is built from TRBV27 and TRBJ2-3; D may be TRBD1 (5 bases). Germline assignment: CDR1 MNHEY and CDR2 SMNVEV (reference sequence). This CDR3 has 14 residues. V was cut by 3 bases and J by 0 bases, with 7 bases left in between. CDR3 residues: CASSFGASTDTQYF. CDR3 nucleotides: TGTGCCAGCAGTTTTGGGGCTAGCACAGATACGCAGTATTTT.

This sequence joins TRBV5-4 and TRBJ2-3; D not certain. Germline V gene lookup returns CDR1 SGHNT and CDR2 YYREEE (reference sequence). The CDR3 is 15 amino acids. Trimming shortened V by 4 bases and J by 0 bases, and 12 bases separated the two germline ends. CDR3 nucleotide sequence: TGTGCCAGCAGCAAGAACTACTATAGCACAGATACGCAGTATTTT. Its protein product is CASSKNYYSTDTQYF.

This chain joins TRBV6-5 and TRBJ2-3, with TRBD2 as a possible D gene (7 bases). Germline CDR1 is MNHEY and CDR2 is SVGAGI. Between the trimmed V and J ends, which lost 4 bases and 1 base, there was a span of 12 bases. The length of the CDR3 is 15 residues. CDR3 sequence (DNA): TGTGCCAGCAGTTCTGGGGGGGGGCGCACAGATACGCAGTATTTT. This sequence encodes CASSSGGGRTDTQYF.

This clone has only a few counts. This chain uses TRBV28 with TRBJ1-1, with 7 bases identical to TRBD1. CDR1 and CDR2 from the germline V gene are MDHEN and SYDVKM. Unmatched junction bases numbered 3, after V lost 6 bases and J lost 2 bases. The CDR3 sequence is 13 residues long. CDR3: CASRQGINTEAFF. Here the CDR3 DNA reads TGTGCCAGCAGACAGGGGATAAACACTGAAGCTTTCTTT.

The V call is TRBV27, the J call TRBJ2-7; tentatively, D is TRBD2 (5 bases). Germline CDR1 MNHEY, CDR2 SMNVEV (reference sequence). The V end lost 6 bases, the J end lost 6 bases, and 18 bases lay between the germline ends. This CDR3 spans 14 amino acids. CDR3 protein: CASSRGRTSTEQYF. Written as DNA, the CDR3 is TGTGCCAGCAGCCGTGGAAGAACTAGTACCGAGCAGTACTTC.

The rearrangement links TRBV9 to TRBJ2-3, with D possibly being TRBD2 (6 bases). Trimming left V 4 bases short and J 2 bases short, with 11 bases between. This CDR3 region has 14 residues. CDR1 is SGDLS, CDR2 YYNGEE, per germline. CDR3 in DNA: TGTGCCAGCAGCCCCAGGACTAACACAGATACGCAGTATTTT. Protein product: CASSPRTNTDTQYF. The variable domain in full, completed from reference TRBV9 and TRBJ2-3, reads DSGVTQTPKHLITATGQRVTLRCSPRSGDLSVYWYQQSLDQGLQFLIQYYNGEERAKGNILERFSAQQFPDLHSELNLSSLELGDSALYFCASSPRTNTDTQYFGPGTRLTVL.

The chain employs TRBV11-2 and TRBJ2-7; D perhaps matches TRBD1 (6 bases). In germline, CDR1 is SGHAT, CDR2 FQNNGV. CDR3 length equals 13 residues. V gave up 5 bases and J gave up 6 bases, with 14 bases separating them. The CDR3 nucleotides read TGTGCCAGCAGCAAAACAGGGCCGGGCGAGCAGTACTTC. It codes for CASSKTGPGEQYF.

The rearrangement links TRBV18 to TRBJ2-2, with a tentative D call TRBD2 (5 bases). V lost 10 bases and J lost 6, with 21 bases in between. Germline V gene sequence: CDR1 KGHSH, CDR2 LQKENI. This CDR3 is built from 15 residues. The CDR3 bases are TGTGCCACCTCCCACAGAGAGGGCCGCGCCGGGGAGCTGTTTTTT. Its translation: CATSHREGRAGELFF.

This sequence joins TRBV9 and TRBJ1-2, with D unresolved. The length of the CDR3 is 14 residues. V was cut by 0 bases and J by 6 bases, with 12 bases left in between. Looked up from germline, CDR1 is SGDLS and CDR2 is YYNGEE. The DNA for the CDR3 is TGTGCCAGCAGCGTAGTTCGGGTTGGTGATGGCTACACCTTC. Translation: CASSVVRVGDGYTF.

The gene calls are TRBV21-1 and TRBJ1-1; TRBD1 reflects the table's D call only, with no check against the DNA. TRBV21-1 is noted as a pseudogene. The CDR3 sequence is 16 residues long. CDR3: CASSRIQGTWDTEAFF. In nucleotides, the CDR3 is TGTGCCAGCAGCAGGATACAGGGGACTTGGGACACTGAAGCTTTCTTT.

This CDR3 reads CSVGAGGEGEQYF. The CDR3 region has the DNA TGCAGCGTTGGTGCAGGGGGTGAGGGCGAGCAGTACTTC. This rearrangement joins TRBV29-1 to TRBJ2-7, with TRBD1 identical over 7 bases. The CDR3 extends over 13 amino acids. V was clipped by 4 bases and J by 6 bases; unmatched bases: 9. The V gene's germline CDR1 is SQVTM and CDR2 ANQGSEA.

The rearrangement links TRBV2 to TRBJ2-7; TRBD1 is a possible D gene (5 bases). The germline CDR1 and CDR2 sequences are SNHLY and FYNNEI. CDR3 size: 13 residues. The germline V and J ends were trimmed by 7 bases and 2 bases, with 12 bases remaining between them. DNA of the CDR3: TGTGCCAGCATGAGGCAGGGCCCCTACGAGCAGTACTTC. Translated: CASMRQGPYEQYF.

The V and J genes are TRBV13 and TRBJ2-5, with 7 bases identical to TRBD2. Germline V lookup: CDR1 PRHDT, CDR2 FYEKMQ (reference sequence). The CDR3 totals 17 residues. The J segment lost 5 bases and the V segment lost 5 bases, leaving 17 bases of the junction unmatched. DNA of the CDR3: TGTGCCAGCAGCCAGAAGCGGGACCTACGAGGCTCGGAGACCCAGTACTTC. Amino acid sequence: CASSQKRDLRGSETQYF.

The chain has TRBV6-5 and TRBJ2-6; a possible D gene is TRBD2 (5 bases). The CDR3 has 14 residues. V dropped 7 bases and J dropped 3 bases, with 10 bases sitting between them. Per germline, CDR1 MNHEY and CDR2 SVGAGI. The CDR3 bases are TGTGCCAGCACGCGGGCAGGTGGGGCCAACGTCCTGACTTTC. It translates to CASTRAGGANVLTF.

V usage is TRBV5-8 and J usage is TRBJ2-7; possibly TRBD1 for D (5 bases). The CDR3 totals 14 residues. The V gene lost 1 base and the J gene lost 0 bases, with 8 bases spanning the gap. In germline, CDR1 is SGHTS, CDR2 YDEGEE. The CDR3 nucleotides are TGTGCCAGCAGCTTGAATGGGGCCTCCTACGAGCAGTACTTC. Translating it yields CASSLNGASYEQYF.